This T cell receptor beta chain was captured in a study of blood T cell repertoires in COVID-19. Overall study context: The study drew acute and convalescent COVID-19 samples from the United States, Italy and Spain. The cDNA or gDNA used as material had been derived from T cells, B-cell-depleted T cells, or PBMCs.

Trimming took 7 bases from V and 6 from J; bases not matched to a gene: 15. CDR3 length: 14 residues. CDR1 and CDR2 from the germline V gene are SQVTM and ANQGSEA. Authors' analysis steps: Estimation of nucleated cell counts was performed using reference gene primer amplification. The assay was immunoSEQ multiplex PCR, and TCRdb's table has in-frame clones only and misses some. V, J and clone size derive from that table, while D and trimming were established from the DNA sequence. The sample has approximately 37,000 clones, 87% seen once. This receptor was obtained from a man older than 75 with active COVID-19. The sample consisted of peripheral blood. The chain is built from TRBV29-1 and TRBJ2-7; 7 bases match TRBD1. The CDR3 sequence is CSARTGTAVGEQYF. Here the CDR3 DNA reads TGCAGCGCTAGGACCGGGACAGCCGTAGGCGAGCAGTACTTC.